A single sample gave rise to the 5 T cell receptor beta chains below, sequenced in a study of cytomegalovirus exposure and HLA in healthy donors. The PCR employed 60 Vbeta primers together with 13 Jbeta primers. Measured with immunoSEQ multiplex PCR; TCRdb has only the in-frame clones, and not every one. The sample has 60,000 or so clones, 77% seen once. The specimen sequenced was PBMCs. The receptors shown here come from a female donor in good health and CMV-seronegative.

This clone was recorded a few times. The V and J genes are TRBV27 and TRBJ2-7; 12 bases are a match to TRBD1. The CDR3 runs 16 residues. Unmatched junction bases numbered 12, after V lost 6 bases and J lost 6 bases. CDR1 is MNHEY, CDR2 SMNVEV, per germline (reference sequence). In DNA form, the CDR3 reads TGTGCCAGCAGCACCGGGACAGGGGGCGCGTATGCCGAGCAGTACTTC. Its protein is CASSTGTGGAYAEQYF.

This sequence joins TRBV21-1 and TRBJ2-1; the tabulated D call, TRBD1, remains unverified against the DNA. TRBV21-1 is a listed pseudogene. The CDR3 extends over 15 amino acids. The CDR3 region has the DNA TGTGCCAGCAGCAGATGGACAGGGACCGTCGATGAGCAGTTCTTC. Translated, it gives CASSRWTGTVDEQFF.

V gene TRBV30 combines with J gene TRBJ2-3; tentative D call: TRBD1 (5 bases). The CDR3 runs 15 residues. The ends were cut back, 2 bases at V and 2 bases at J, with 14 bases in the middle. Germline CDR1 and CDR2: GTSNPN and SVGIG (reference sequence). The chain's CDR3 is CAWSFGADPTDTQYF. The CDR3 DNA follows: TGTGCCTGGAGTTTTGGGGCAGACCCCACAGATACGCAGTATTTT.

This chain uses TRBV5-4 with TRBJ2-7; 10 bases are shared with TRBD2. V shed 1 base, J shed 4 bases, and the junction held 5 bases outside the gene matches. CDR1 is SGHNT, CDR2 YYREEE, per germline (reference sequence). This CDR3 has 15 residues. The CDR3 loop is CASSLSASGGYEQYF. Written as DNA, the CDR3 is TGTGCCAGCAGCTTGTCGGCTAGCGGGGGTTACGAGCAGTACTTC.

This chain connects TRBV6-6 to TRBJ2-5; the D gene is possibly TRBD2 (6 bases). The germline V gene encodes CDR1 MNHNY and CDR2 SVGAGI (reference sequence). The V end was cut by 4 bases, the J end by 1 base, with 10 bases between. This CDR3 spans 14 amino acids. The CDR3 DNA sequence: TGTGCCAGCAGTTGGCGGGGTACCCAAGAGACCCAGTACTTC. This encodes CASSWRGTQETQYF.